These T cell receptor beta chains were read from a single sample in a study of Ad26.COV2.S vaccination and SARS-CoV-2 variants. Only in-frame clones appear in the TCRdb table, and some are missing; sequencing was by immunoSEQ multiplex PCR. The sample records around 300,000 clones, under 90% being singletons. The specimen was peripheral blood, collected in a trial of Ad26.COV2.S vaccine versus placebo. The receptors derive from a person aged 18 to 65 who received the Ad26.COV2.S COVID-19 vaccine or a placebo. CDR3s include the opening cysteine and the closing phenylalanine or tryptophan. A D gene is named only where the DNA matches it firmly. A clone size is listed for some rows: how often the clone was seen (once, few, many), or a class if it is expanded.

TRBV5-4,TRBJ1-2,NA,TRBD1,16,CASSSAGTGGNYGYTF,TGTGCCAGCAGCTCCGCCGGGACAGGGGGCAACTATGGCTACACCTTC
TRBV10-3,TRBJ2-3,NA,NA,18,CAISESRLVEVPTDTQYF,TGTGCCATCAGTGAGTCAAGGCTAGTGGAGGTTCCCACAGATACGCAGTATTTT
TRBV6-4,TRBJ1-2,few,NA,14,CASSDSMGYYGYTF,TGTGCCAGCAGTGACTCGATGGGGTACTATGGCTACACCTTC
TRBV27,TRBJ2-3,NA,NA,11,CASSYEDTQYF,TGTGCCAGCAGTTATGAAGATACGCAGTATTTT
TRBV24-1,TRBJ2-2,NA,TRBD1,12,CATGQFAGELFF,TGTGCCACGGGACAGTTCGCCGGGGAGCTGTTTTTT
TRBV5-1,TRBJ1-5,NA,NA,13,CASSSDSNQPQHF,TGCGCCAGCAGCTCGGATAGCAATCAGCCCCAGCATTTT
TRBV28,TRBJ1-5,NA,NA,14,CASSFGQGGQPQHF,TGTGCCAGCAGTTTTGGGCAGGGAGGTCAGCCCCAGCATTTT
TRBV14,TRBJ2-1,NA,NA,13,CASSHLSRSEQFF,TGTGCCAGCAGCCATCTTAGTAGATCTGAGCAGTTCTTC
TRBV15,TRBJ2-5,NA,TRBD1,17,CATSRGGDRVVGETQYF,TGTGCCACCAGCAGAGGTGGGGACAGGGTGGTGGGAGAGACCCAGTACTTC
TRBV29-1,TRBJ1-2,NA,NA,10,CSVEQNGYTF,TGCAGCGTTGAACAGAATGGCTACACCTTC
TRBV11-2,TRBJ2-1,NA,NA,16,CASSFYRDSSYNEQFF,TGTGCCAGCAGCTTCTATCGCGACAGCTCCTACAATGAGCAGTTCTTC